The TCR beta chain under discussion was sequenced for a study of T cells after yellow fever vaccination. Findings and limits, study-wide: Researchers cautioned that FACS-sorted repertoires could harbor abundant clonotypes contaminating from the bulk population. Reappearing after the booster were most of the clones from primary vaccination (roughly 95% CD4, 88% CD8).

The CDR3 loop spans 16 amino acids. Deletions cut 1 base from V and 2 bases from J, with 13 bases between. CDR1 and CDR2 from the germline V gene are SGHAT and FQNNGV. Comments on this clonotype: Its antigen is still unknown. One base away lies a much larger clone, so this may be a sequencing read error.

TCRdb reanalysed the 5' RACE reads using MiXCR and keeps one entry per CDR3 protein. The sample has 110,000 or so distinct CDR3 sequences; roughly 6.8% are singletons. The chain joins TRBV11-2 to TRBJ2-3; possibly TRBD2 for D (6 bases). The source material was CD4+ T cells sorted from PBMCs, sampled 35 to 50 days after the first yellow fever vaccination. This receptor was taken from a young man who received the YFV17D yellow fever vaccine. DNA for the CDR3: TGTGCCAGCAGCTTAGCAGCGGCGGGGTCCACAGATACGCAGTATTTT. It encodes CASSLAAAGSTDTQYF. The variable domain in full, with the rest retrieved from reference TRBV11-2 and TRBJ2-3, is EAGVAQSPRYKIIEKRQSVAFWCNPISGHATLYWYQQILGQGPKLLIQFQNNGVVDDSQLPKDRFSAERLKGVDSTLKIQPAKLEDSAVYLCASSLAAAGSTDTQYFGPGTRLTVL.